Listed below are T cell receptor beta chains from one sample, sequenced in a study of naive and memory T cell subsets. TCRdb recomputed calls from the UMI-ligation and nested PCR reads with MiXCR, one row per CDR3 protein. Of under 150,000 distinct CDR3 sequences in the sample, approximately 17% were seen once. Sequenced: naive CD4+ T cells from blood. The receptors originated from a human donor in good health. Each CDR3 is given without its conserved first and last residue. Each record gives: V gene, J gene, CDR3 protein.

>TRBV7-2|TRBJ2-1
ASSPTGGQTYNEQF
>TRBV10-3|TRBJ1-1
AISGAVLNTEAF
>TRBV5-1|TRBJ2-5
ASSPEGLAGPQSETQY
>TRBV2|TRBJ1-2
ASSGDSPNGYT
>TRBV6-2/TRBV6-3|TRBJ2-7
ASSRAAYEQY
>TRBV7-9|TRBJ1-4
ASSLLWRPTNEKLF
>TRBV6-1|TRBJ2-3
ASSALVSRSTDTQY
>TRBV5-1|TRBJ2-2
ASSLGQETGGTGELF
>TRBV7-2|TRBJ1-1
ASSSFDRTNTEAF
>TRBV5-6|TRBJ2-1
ASSLERRLLEQF